This entry lists 16 T cell receptor beta chains sequenced from one sample in a study of shared clonotypes between healthy human individuals. The protocol was immunoSEQ multiplex PCR, while the TCRdb copy is restricted to in-frame clones and leaves out a portion. The data show over 950,000 clones, roughly 80% seen once. Sequencing was performed on memory CD4+ T cells from PBMCs. The subset here: CD45RA-negative fraction. The receptors stem from a man younger than 30 in good health. Some clones in this sample may be carry-over from other donors' samples.

The chain joins TRBV29-1 to TRBJ2-7; 13 nucleotides match TRBD2. The CDR3 loop spans 14 amino acids. Germline trimming cut 5 bases from V and 6 bases from J; bases unmatched to any gene: 7. The germline V gene encodes CDR1 SQVTM and CDR2 ANQGSEA. In DNA form, the CDR3 reads TGCAGCGTTATCTCACTAGCGGGAGGGCGCGAGCAGTACTTC. This translates into CSVISLAGGREQYF.

The V gene is TRBV11-2, the J gene TRBJ2-7, with 12 positions matching TRBD2. V gave up 2 bases and J gave up 4 bases; unmatched junction bases: 0. The length of the CDR3 is 14 residues. CDR1 and CDR2 from the germline V gene are SGHAT and FQNNGV. The CDR3 bases are TGTGCCAGCAGCTTACTAGCGGGAGGGTACGAGCAGTACTTC. This translates into CASSLLAGGYEQYF.

This rearrangement joins TRBV18 to TRBJ2-5; no firm D call. Germline V gene sequence: CDR1 KGHSH, CDR2 LQKENI. V lost 6 bases, J lost 2 bases, and 10 bases lay in between. This CDR3 has 13 residues. CDR3 in amino acids: CASSDNLQETQYF. The CDR3 region has the DNA TGTGCCAGCTCCGATAACCTACAAGAGACCCAGTACTTC.

This clone was seen a few times. This chain joins TRBV10-1 and TRBJ2-1; 8 bases line up with TRBD2. The CDR3 consists of 17 residues. V lost 3 bases and J lost 5; bases outside the gene matches: 12. Germline V gives CDR1 WNHNN, CDR2 SYGVQD (reference sequence). This CDR3 is CASSEFPAGVPHNEQFF. In nucleotides, the CDR3 is TGCGCCAGCAGTGAATTTCCAGCGGGAGTCCCTCACAATGAGCAGTTCTTC.

This rearrangement joins TRBV6-7 to TRBJ1-3; D may be TRBD1 (5 bases). TRBV6-7 is reported as an ORF; its role is uncertain. The V end lost 2 bases, the J end lost 4 bases, and 15 bases lay between the germline ends. The CDR3 extends over 16 amino acids. CDR3 residues: CASSYPSRTRGNTIYF. CDR3 nucleotides: TGTGCCAGCAGTTACCCCTCCAGGACAAGAGGAAACACCATATATTTT.

The genes are TRBV5-1 and TRBJ2-5, with 12 bases matching TRBD2. V shed 4 bases and J 5 bases; nucleotides not matched to a gene: 9. The germline CDR1 and CDR2 sequences are SGHRS and YFSETQ. The CDR3 covers 16 residues. The CDR3 DNA reads TGCGCCAGCAGCACGGGACTAGCGGGCTCCGCTGAGACCCAGTACTTC. The encoded protein is CASSTGLAGSAETQYF.

The chain carries TRBV28 and TRBJ1-1; D is unclear. Per germline, CDR1 MDHEN and CDR2 SYDVKM. V lost 7 bases to trimming and J lost 4 bases, with 13 bases between them. The CDR3 extends over 13 amino acids. CDR3 in DNA: TGTGCCAGCACCCGGTCGGGGAGCACTGAAGCTTTCTTT. The encoded protein is CASTRSGSTEAFF.

The V call is TRBV7-9, the J call TRBJ2-5, with D maybe TRBD1 (5 bases). The better agreement between TRBJ2-7 and the DNA end casts doubt on the J call. The CDR3 covers 14 residues. Looked up from germline, CDR1 is SEHNR and CDR2 is FQNEAQ (reference sequence). The CDR3 loop is CASSLGQTEDEQYF. The CDR3 nucleotides read TGTGCCAGCAGCTTAGGACAGACTGAGGACGAGCAGTACTTC.

In this sample, this clone turned up a few times. V is TRBV7-2 and J is TRBJ2-4; possibly TRBD1 for D (6 bases). The CDR3 extends over 12 amino acids. Germline V gives CDR1 SGHTA, CDR2 FQGNSA. V was trimmed by 4 bases and J by 8 bases, leaving 9 bases between them. As DNA, the CDR3 is TGTGCCAGCAGCTCGGACAGTTACATTCAGTACTTC. Protein product: CASSSDSYIQYF.

The chain joins TRBV5-8 to TRBJ2-1, with D uncertain. Trimming cost V 3 bases and J 4 bases, with 8 bases left between them. The CDR3 is made up of 13 amino acids. The V gene's germline CDR1 is SGHTS and CDR2 YDEGEE. The CDR3 region is CASSSYGYNEQFF. DNA for the CDR3: TGTGCCAGCAGCTCCTATGGGTACAATGAGCAGTTCTTC.

This clone was picked up one time. V gene TRBV7-3 combines with J gene TRBJ2-7; TRBD1 might be the D (5 bases). This CDR3 spans 13 amino acids. The germline CDR1 and CDR2 sequences are SGHTA and FQGTGA. Deletions cut 1 base from V and 6 bases from J, with 10 bases between. The CDR3 DNA follows: TGTGCCAGCAGCTTAAATCCCCAGGGCGAGCAGTACTTC. This encodes CASSLNPQGEQYF.

V usage is TRBV19 and J usage is TRBJ2-3; D is perhaps TRBD1 or TRBD2 (5 bases each). Germline V lookup: CDR1 LNHDA, CDR2 SQIVND (reference sequence). The CDR3 is 14 amino acids. Trimming cost V 9 bases and J 0 bases, with 13 bases left between them. CDR3 bases: TGTGCCAGCCGGGACGGCACAAGCACAGATACGCAGTATTTT. Amino acids: CASRDGTSTDTQYF.

J is TRBJ2-1 and V is TRBV20-1; D is unresolved. The germline V gene encodes CDR1 DFQATT and CDR2 SNEGSKA (reference sequence). The length of the CDR3 is 11 residues. V was clipped by 0 bases and J by 10 bases, with 7 bases between them. The DNA for the CDR3 is TGCAGTGCTAGAGATCTCCCCGAGCAGTTCTTC. Translated: CSARDLPEQFF.

This chain links TRBV5-1 with TRBJ2-5, with TRBD2 matching over 9 bases. The germline gives CDR1 SGHRS, CDR2 YFSETQ. The CDR3 sequence is 16 residues long. V shed 4 bases and J 2 bases; nucleotides not matched to a gene: 9. The CDR3: CASSPPASGKQETQYF. DNA of the CDR3: TGCGCCAGCAGCCCCCCGGCTAGCGGGAAACAAGAGACCCAGTACTTC.

This chain links TRBV5-1 with TRBJ1-2, with 12 bases aligning to TRBD1. This CDR3 is 16 amino acids long. CDR1 and CDR2 from the germline V gene are SGHRS and YFSETQ. The trim removed 4 bases at V and 7 bases at J, leaving 11 bases unmatched. In DNA, the CDR3 is TGCGCCAGCAGCCCAAATGCCGGGACAGGGGGCTCTGGCTACACCTTC. This encodes CASSPNAGTGGSGYTF.

This clone came up once. This rearrangement joins TRBV7-2 to TRBJ1-2, with D perhaps matching TRBD1 (5 bases). Trimming stripped 5 bases from V and 0 bases from J, with 16 bases between. The CDR3 extends over 16 amino acids. The germline V gene encodes CDR1 SGHTA and CDR2 FQGNSA. DNA for the CDR3: TGTGCCAGCAGCGGGTCTCCGGGGCCGGCTAACTATGGCTACACCTTC. Protein product: CASSGSPGPANYGYTF.